Shown below are 28 T cell receptor beta chains from a single sample sequenced in a study. Each CDR3 protein gets one entry after TCRdb re-called the RT-PCR reads with MiXCR. The sample holds around 700,000 distinct CDR3 sequences, 13% to 15% seen once. Sequencing was done on a sample of memory CD4+ T cells from blood. These receptors came from a female donor in good health, serving as a healthy control.

This clonotype occurred a few times. The chain carries TRBV25-1 and TRBJ2-1; TRBD2 aligns across 8 bases. The CDR3 sequence is 14 residues long. Germline V gene data show CDR1 as MGHDK and CDR2 as SYGVNS. The V gene end was trimmed by 2 bases and the J gene end by 11 bases; junction bases not matched to a gene: 8. The CDR3 sequence: CASSEVGREAQQFF. The CDR3 coding sequence is TGTGCCAGCAGTGAAGTTGGGCGGGAGGCCCAGCAGTTCTTC.

The chain joins TRBV20-1 to TRBJ2-5, with D unclear. There are 14 residues in the CDR3. The ends were cut back, 0 bases at V and 7 bases at J, with 15 bases in the middle. CDR1 is DFQATT and CDR2 is SNEGSKA in the germline V gene (reference sequence). The DNA for the CDR3 is TGCAGTGCTAGAGATGGACCCAGCTCGGGGACCCAGTACTTC. Its protein is CSARDGPSSGTQYF.

This clonotype has a count of ten or more. V and J are TRBV6-1 and TRBJ2-7; the D is unclear. The CDR3 has 14 amino acids. Germline CDR1 and CDR2: MNHNS and SASEGT. V lost 6 bases to trimming and J lost 2 bases, with 14 bases between them. This CDR3 is CASRANRYPYEQYF. CDR3 bases: TGTGCCAGCAGGGCCAACCGGTACCCCTACGAGCAGTACTTC.

This sequence joins TRBV20-1 and TRBJ2-1; 13 positions agree with TRBD2. Germline V gives CDR1 DFQATT, CDR2 SNEGSKA (reference sequence). CDR3 length: 22 amino acids. The V gene end was trimmed by 3 bases and the J gene end by 0 bases; junction bases not matched to a gene: 20. CDR3 loop: CSARTSGLGTSGKTSSYNEQFF. CDR3 in DNA: TGCAGTGCTAGGACCTCGGGGCTTGGGACTAGCGGGAAAACCAGCTCCTACAATGAGCAGTTCTTC.

The chain recombines TRBV20-1 with TRBJ2-3; D is possibly TRBD2 (5 bases). The germline V gene encodes CDR1 DFQATT and CDR2 SNEGSKA (reference sequence). Trimming stripped 6 bases from V and 4 bases from J, with 23 bases between. The CDR3 contains 16 residues. The DNA for the CDR3 is TGCAGTGCCGTTAGCATTGGAGGAGGTAGGGCAGATACGCAGTATTTT. As protein: CSAVSIGGGRADTQYF.

This clonotype was counted a few times. The chain couples TRBV20-1 to TRBJ1-1; possible D gene TRBD1, 6 bases. CDR1 DFQATT and CDR2 SNEGSKA come from the germline V gene (reference sequence). Trimming shortened V by 3 bases and J by 1 base, and 18 bases separated the two germline ends. The CDR3 has 16 amino acids. CDR3 DNA sequence: TGCAGTGCTAGGACCGGGGGGGCCCGGAGGAACACTGAAGCTTTCTTT. Its protein is CSARTGGARRNTEAFF.

The chain couples TRBV20-1 to TRBJ1-5, with a tentative D call TRBD1 (6 bases). This CDR3 contains 13 residues. V was cut by 5 bases and J by 4 bases, with 12 bases left in between. The germline V gene encodes CDR1 DFQATT and CDR2 SNEGSKA (reference sequence). CDR3 in DNA: TGCAGTGCTTACAGGGCGCTGAATCAGCCCCAGCATTTT. Protein: CSAYRALNQPQHF.

This clonotype was observed a handful of times. The chain links TRBV24-1 to TRBJ1-1; D may be TRBD1 (5 bases). This CDR3 comprises 12 residues. CDR1 KGHDR and CDR2 SFDVKD come from the germline V gene. Trimming took off 2 bases at V and 11 bases at J, with 11 bases between the two ends. The CDR3 protein is CATSDSGVRAFF. CDR3 DNA: TGTGCCACCAGTGATTCGGGGGTACGGGCTTTCTTT.

This clonotype was seen repeatedly, ten times or more. The V call is TRBV7-9, the J call TRBJ2-7, with 8 nucleotides matching TRBD2. The CDR3 loop spans 17 amino acids. Germline CDR1 SEHNR, CDR2 FQNEAQ (reference sequence). With 4 bases clipped from V and 3 bases from J, the junction kept 14 bases outside the gene matches. The CDR3 DNA follows: TGTGCCAGCAGCTCCTTATTCAGTAGCGGGACCCTCTACGAGCAGTACTTC. Translation gives CASSSLFSSGTLYEQYF.

At least ten counts were recorded for this clonotype. J is TRBJ2-3 and V is TRBV12-3 or TRBV12-4; D possibly corresponds to TRBD2 (6 bases). The CDR3 consists of 15 residues. The ends were cut back, 6 bases at V and 0 bases at J, with 13 bases in the middle. The CDR3 sequence: CASSLSGPSTDTQYF. The CDR3 DNA follows: TGTGCCAGCAGCCTTAGCGGCCCTAGCACAGATACGCAGTATTTT.

This clonotype has a handful of counts. At one boundary the junction diverges from the germline segment, which might be a read error. This sequence joins TRBV7-2 and TRBJ1-1; D unresolved. The germline gives CDR1 SGHTA, CDR2 FQGNSA. The CDR3 consists of 13 residues. The CDR3 here is CASSLPPRNDPKF. In nucleotides, the CDR3 is TGTGCCAGCAGCTTACCCCCGAGGAACGACCCGAAATTT.

This rearrangement joins TRBV6-2 or TRBV6-3 to TRBJ1-5; 9 nucleotides agree with TRBD1. CDR1 and CDR2 (germline): MNHEY, SVGEGT. The CDR3 runs 15 residues. The V and J ends lost 6 bases and 4 bases, in that order; junction bases with no gene match: 7. CDR3 DNA sequence: TGTGCCAGCAGCCGTCGGACAGGGGCAAATCAGCCCCAGCATTTT. Translation gives CASSRRTGANQPQHF.

The chain has TRBV12-3 or TRBV12-4 and TRBJ1-2; 10 nucleotides agree with TRBD1. Germline trimming cut 7 bases from V and 7 bases from J; bases unmatched to any gene: 6. This CDR3 has 13 amino acids. The CDR3 region has the DNA TGTGCCAGCACCCTCCGGGACAGGGGTGGCTACACCTTC. Translated: CASTLRDRGGYTF.

This clonotype has a handful of counts. The chain uses TRBV6-2 or TRBV6-3 and TRBJ2-5, with D perhaps matching TRBD2 (7 bases). CDR1 is MNHEY, CDR2 SVGEGT, per germline. Trimming cost V 2 bases and J 5 bases, with 15 bases left between them. This CDR3 spans 15 amino acids. CDR3 sequence reads: CASSYGGGAFETQYF. CDR3 in DNA: TGTGCCAGCAGTTACGGGGGGGGCGCTTTTGAGACCCAGTACTTC.

This chain joins TRBV9 and TRBJ2-3; tentative D call: TRBD2 (6 bases). The length of the CDR3 is 14 residues. With 4 bases removed from V and 2 bases from J, the gap between germline ends came to 11 bases. Germline V lookup: CDR1 SGDLS, CDR2 YYNGEE. Here the CDR3 reads CASSPRTITDTQYF. CDR3 DNA: TGTGCCAGCAGCCCCAGGACTATCACAGATACGCAGTATTTT.

This rearrangement joins TRBV7-9 to TRBJ2-3, with 10 positions matching TRBD2. CDR1 and CDR2 (germline): SEHNR, FQNEAQ (reference sequence). J was trimmed by 4 bases and V by 6 bases; bases with no gene match: 7. This CDR3 has 15 amino acids. This chain's CDR3 is CASSPSSGRADTQYF. The CDR3 DNA reads as TGTGCCAGCAGTCCCTCTAGCGGGAGAGCAGATACGCAGTATTTT.

This clonotype has at least ten counts. The gene calls are TRBV9 and TRBJ1-1; D not resolved. Germline lookup yields CDR1 SGDLS and CDR2 YYNGEE. The CDR3 sequence is 13 residues long. V was trimmed by 4 bases and J by 1 base, leaving 8 bases between them. The CDR3 loop reads CASSPRPNTEAFF. In DNA form, the CDR3 reads TGTGCCAGCAGCCCCCGACCGAACACTGAAGCTTTCTTT. Complete variable domain (other parts from reference TRBV9 and TRBJ1-1): DSGVTQTPKHLITATGQRVTLRCSPRSGDLSVYWYQQSLDQGLQFLIQYYNGEERAKGNILERFSAQQFPDLHSELNLSSLELGDSALYFCASSPRPNTEAFFGQGTRLTVV.

This chain connects TRBV7-9 to TRBJ2-7; D may be TRBD1 or TRBD2 (5 bases each). V lost 4 bases and J 5 bases, leaving 15 bases between the germline ends. This CDR3 is 14 amino acids long. Germline CDR1 is SEHNR and CDR2 is FQNEAQ (reference sequence). The chain's CDR3 is CASSSSRGGNEQYF. CDR3 DNA sequence: TGTGCCAGCAGCTCCTCACGTGGGGGAAACGAGCAGTACTTC.

The sample holds many counts of this clonotype. The chain combines TRBV5-1 with TRBJ2-3; no firm D call. V was cut by 3 bases and J by 0 bases, with 8 bases left in between. Germline lookup yields CDR1 SGHRS and CDR2 YFSETQ. CDR3 length equals 14 residues. This CDR3 is CASSSRLSTDTQYF. The CDR3 bases are TGCGCCAGCAGCTCCAGACTTAGCACAGATACGCAGTATTTT.

This clonotype was seen many times. V and J are TRBV12-3 or TRBV12-4 and TRBJ1-1; D uncertain. CDR3 length: 11 amino acids. V was cut by 7 bases and J by 11 bases, with 14 bases left in between. Here the CDR3 reads CASTGVFWAFF. CDR3 coding DNA: TGTGCCAGCACGGGAGTCTTCTGGGCTTTCTTT.

The table lists this clonotype with many counts. The V call is TRBV5-1, the J call TRBJ2-5, with TRBD2 identical over 9 bases. There are 17 residues in the CDR3. The junction had 13 bases not matched to a gene; V was cut back by 4 bases and J by 3 bases. Germline V gene sequence: CDR1 SGHRS, CDR2 YFSETQ. The CDR3 region has the DNA TGCGCCAGCAGCCGTGGTAGTAGCGGGAGTATAAAAGAGACCCAGTACTTC. It yields the protein CASSRGSSGSIKETQYF.

A few counts support this clonotype. The chain has TRBV6-2 or TRBV6-3 and TRBJ2-1; D call uncertain. The CDR3 length is 14 residues. Per the germline V gene, CDR1 is MNHEY and CDR2 is SVGEGT. V was trimmed by 4 bases and J by 0 bases, leaving 7 bases between them. The CDR3 region is CASSWDPSYNEQFF. The CDR3 bases are TGTGCCAGCAGTTGGGATCCCTCCTACAATGAGCAGTTCTTC.

The chain joins TRBV7-7 to TRBJ2-5, with 9 bases lining up with TRBD1. The germline gives CDR1 SSHAT, CDR2 FNYEAQ (reference sequence). This CDR3 region has 15 residues. J lost 5 bases, V lost 3 bases, and 7 bases had no gene match. The CDR3 DNA is TGTGCCAGCAGCTTGGGGACAGGGAATGCCGAGACCCAGTACTTC. Amino acids: CASSLGTGNAETQYF.

The chain carries TRBV20-1 and TRBJ2-7; TRBD1 is a possible D gene (6 bases). Trimming shortened V by 1 base and J by 1 base, and 11 bases separated the two germline ends. The CDR3 has 14 residues. Looked up from germline, CDR1 is DFQATT and CDR2 is SNEGSKA (reference sequence). Here the CDR3 reads CSARGDKRSYEQYF. CDR3 in DNA: TGCAGTGCTAGAGGGGACAAGAGATCCTACGAGCAGTACTTC.

The table lists this clonotype with many counts. The rearrangement joins TRBV7-3 to TRBJ2-5; D might be TRBD1 or TRBD2, each matching 5 bases. The length of the CDR3 is 18 residues. CDR1 is SGHTA and CDR2 is FQGTGA in the germline V gene. Trimming took off 5 bases at V and 5 bases at J, with 27 bases between the two ends. CDR3 nucleotides: TGTGCCAGCAGCAAAACGGGCCGGTTAGACAGCCGGGATGAGACCCAGTACTTC. Protein product: CASSKTGRLDSRDETQYF.

This clonotype came up many times. V usage is TRBV24-1 and J usage is TRBJ2-5; D gene unclear. Germline CDR1 KGHDR, CDR2 SFDVKD. The ends were cut back, 2 bases at V and 0 bases at J, with 9 bases in the middle. This CDR3 has 15 amino acids. CDR3 in amino acids: CATSDSLKYQETQYF. CDR3 DNA: TGTGCCACCAGTGATTCTCTGAAGTACCAAGAGACCCAGTACTTC.

CDR3 amino acids: CATSEGIYYGYTF. Here the CDR3 DNA reads TGTGCCACCAGTGAGGGGATCTACTATGGCTACACCTTC. The rearrangement links TRBV24-1 to TRBJ1-2; D gene ambiguous. Germline V gene lookup returns CDR1 KGHDR and CDR2 SFDVKD. The CDR3 totals 13 residues. The V and J ends lost 4 bases and 3 bases respectively, with 8 bases between them.

This clonotype was seen at least ten times. This chain joins TRBV4-2 and TRBJ1-1, with D perhaps TRBD1 (6 bases). This CDR3 spans 15 amino acids. Germline CDR1 reads LGHNA; CDR2 reads YNFKEQ. The V end lost 1 base, the J end lost 1 base, and 10 bases lay between the germline ends. CDR3 residues: CASSQGGAGNTEAFF. CDR3 bases: TGTGCCAGCAGCCAAGGGGGGGCAGGGAACACTGAAGCTTTCTTT.